This record covers a single T cell receptor (beta chain). This CDR3 has 15 amino acids. Germline V CDR1 and CDR2: PRHDT, FYEKMQ (reference sequence). Trimming at V came to 5 bases and at J to 2 bases, leaving 4 bases not matched to a gene. This entry belongs to a study of identical twins. One entry per CDR3 protein results from TCRdb running MiXCR on the 5' RACE reads. The sample has approximately 250,000 distinct CDR3 sequences; roughly 7.1% are singletons. Another study also made use of these data, one on T cells expressing NK-cell markers.

Material: CD8+ T cells sorted from blood. This TCR was sampled from a woman aged 18-29 years in good health. V and J are TRBV13 and TRBJ2-5, with 11 bases fitting TRBD2. The CDR3 DNA follows: TGTGCCAGCAGCACGGGACTAGCGGCGCAAGAGACCCAGTACTTC. This sequence encodes CASSTGLAAQETQYF.